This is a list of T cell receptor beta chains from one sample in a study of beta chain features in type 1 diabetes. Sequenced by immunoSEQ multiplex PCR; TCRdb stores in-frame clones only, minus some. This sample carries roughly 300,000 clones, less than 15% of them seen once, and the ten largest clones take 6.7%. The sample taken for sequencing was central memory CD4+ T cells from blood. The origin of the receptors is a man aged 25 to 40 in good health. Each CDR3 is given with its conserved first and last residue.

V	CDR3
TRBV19	CASSIRRASGNTIYF
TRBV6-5	CASRPTSGRYGEQFF
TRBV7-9	CASSLVLADTDTQYF
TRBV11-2	CASSLETGAYNEQFF
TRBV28	CASSSGSNRNYGYTF
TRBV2	CASSEETSIHNEQFF
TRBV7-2	CASSLEPEQFF
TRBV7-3	CASSFGTSGTDTQYF
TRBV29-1	CSVETETANYGYTF
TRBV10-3	CAIRQGEGQPQHF
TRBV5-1	CASSLEMLGNTEAFF
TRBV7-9	CASSLGTKLFF
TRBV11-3	CASSLRRVTEAFF
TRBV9	CASSVHATDTQYF
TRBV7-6	CASSLVQVSTSGQETQYF
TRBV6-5	CASSYSNSGNTEAFF
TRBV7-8	CASSLQGRGSYNSPLHF
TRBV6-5	CAARDSSGNTIYF
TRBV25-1	CASSQGGVAKNIQYF
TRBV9	CASSGKQGNTIYF
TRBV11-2	CASSLNRGHSRGTGELFF
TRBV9	CASSAGGDEQFF
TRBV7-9	CASSSTNSYEQYF
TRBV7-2	CASSLAVQGTNIQYF
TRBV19	CASSMDFSWETQYF
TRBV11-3	CASSLSDQPQHF
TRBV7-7	CASSLRGPETQYF
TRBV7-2	CASSLRQGKGGELFF
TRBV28	CASHTPLGTEAFF
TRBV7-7	CASPQTGRQETQYF
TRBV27	CASSAGPEAFF
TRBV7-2	CASSSAMGNEQFF
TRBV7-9	CASSVKDRGTQYF
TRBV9	CASSPRPGGFYGYTF
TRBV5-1	CASSSQGAENTEAFF
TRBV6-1	CASSPSRDSTDTQYF
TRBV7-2	CASSQDSGYTF